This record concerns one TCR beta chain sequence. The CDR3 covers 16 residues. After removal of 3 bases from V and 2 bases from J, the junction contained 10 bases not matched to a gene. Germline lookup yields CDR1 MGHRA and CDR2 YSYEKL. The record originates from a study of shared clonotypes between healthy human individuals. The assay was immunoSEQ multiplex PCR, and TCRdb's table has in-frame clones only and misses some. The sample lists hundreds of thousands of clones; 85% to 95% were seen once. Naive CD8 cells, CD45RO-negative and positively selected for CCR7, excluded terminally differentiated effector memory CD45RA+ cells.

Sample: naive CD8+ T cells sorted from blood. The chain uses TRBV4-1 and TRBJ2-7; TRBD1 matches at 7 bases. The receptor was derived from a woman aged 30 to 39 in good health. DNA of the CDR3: TGCGCCAGCAGCCAGATCTTCCGGGACAGCCCCTACGAGCAGTACTTC. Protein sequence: CASSQIFRDSPYEQYF.